Shown below are 14 T cell receptor beta chains from a single sample sequenced in a study of T cell responses to AZD1222 COVID-19 vaccine. This table comes from immunoSEQ multiplex PCR, and its TCRdb copy is limited to in-frame clones, with some not included. The data hold about 150,000 clones, with about 92% observed a single time. The material was peripheral blood, obtained on day 0 of AZD1222 vaccination. Source of these receptors: an adult in good health.

V usage is TRBV4-2 and J usage is TRBJ1-5, with a weak D call TRBD1 (5 bases). The V end was cut by 3 bases, the J end by 0 bases, with 15 bases between. The CDR3 consists of 17 residues. The germline CDR1 and CDR2 sequences are LGHNA and YNFKEQ. Written as DNA, the CDR3 is TGTGCCAGCAGCCAGGGGCCCCAAGTCAATAGCAATCAGCCCCAGCATTTT. Translation: CASSQGPQVNSNQPQHF.

This chain uses TRBV24-1 with TRBJ2-7; 7 nucleotides match TRBD1. This CDR3 comprises 13 residues. The V and J ends lost 3 bases and 2 bases, in that order; junction bases with no gene match: 0. CDR1 and CDR2 from the germline V gene are KGHDR and SFDVKD. This CDR3 is CATSDRGPYEQYF. CDR3 DNA sequence: TGTGCCACCAGTGATAGGGGGCCCTACGAGCAGTACTTC.

This chain uses TRBV9 with TRBJ2-3, with D uncertain. V dropped 7 bases and J dropped 6 bases, with 18 bases sitting between them. Germline values: CDR1 SGDLS, CDR2 YYNGEE. The CDR3 consists of 14 residues. CDR3 sequence: CASGLSGQQDTQYF. In nucleotides, the CDR3 is TGTGCCAGCGGGCTCTCGGGTCAACAGGATACGCAGTATTTT.

V and J are TRBV13 and TRBJ1-1, with D uncertain. Between the trimmed V and J ends, which lost 1 base and 4 bases, there was a span of 10 bases. The CDR3 runs to 14 residues. Looked up from germline, CDR1 is PRHDT and CDR2 is FYEKMQ (reference sequence). Written as DNA, the CDR3 is TGTGCCAGCAGCTTAGCGGAGGTAGGCACTGAAGCTTTCTTT. It codes for CASSLAEVGTEAFF.

V usage is TRBV6-5 and J usage is TRBJ1-2; D remains ambiguous. The CDR3 runs to 14 residues. Trimming took 4 bases from V and 4 from J, leaving 13 bases between them. The germline CDR1 and CDR2 sequences are MNHEY and SVGAGI. The CDR3 loop reads CASSSTPNTYGYTF. As DNA, the CDR3 is TGTGCCAGCAGTTCCACCCCAAATACCTATGGCTACACCTTC.

This clone was seen more than once but under ten times. The gene calls are TRBV3-1 (or the pseudogene TRBV3-2) and TRBJ2-5, with D possibly TRBD1 on 6 matching bases. The CDR3 runs to 15 residues. Looked up from germline, CDR1 is LGHDT and CDR2 is YNNKEL (reference sequence). The V and J ends lost 3 bases and 7 bases respectively, with 18 bases between them. The CDR3 sequence is CASSQATGTRGTQYF. CDR3 nucleotide sequence: TGTGCCAGCAGCCAGGCCACAGGTACCAGGGGGACCCAGTACTTC.

The V call is TRBV7-2, the J call TRBJ1-2, with 7 bases aligning to TRBD1. The CDR3 is 14 amino acids. V gave up 4 bases and J gave up 8 bases; unmatched junction bases: 10. Germline assignment: CDR1 SGHTA and CDR2 FQGNSA. The CDR3 coding sequence is TGTGCCAGCAGCTCGTCGACAGGGCCCTGGGGCTACACCTTC. Translated: CASSSSTGPWGYTF.

The CDR3 DNA reads as TGTGCCAGCAGCTTAATGGGGATGAACACTGAAGCTTTCTTT. Translated, it gives CASSLMGMNTEAFF. V and J are TRBV7-3 and TRBJ1-1, with D unresolved. V was trimmed by 1 base and J by 0 bases, leaving 6 bases between them. CDR3 length: 14 residues. CDR1 is SGHTA and CDR2 is FQGTGA in the germline V gene.

The genes are TRBV5-1 and TRBJ1-1, with D unresolved. Between the trimmed V and J ends, which lost 0 bases and 7 bases, there was a span of 13 bases. The CDR3 is 14 residues long. Germline assignment: CDR1 SGHRS and CDR2 YFSETQ. The CDR3 loop is CASSLGSGVSEAFF. CDR3 bases: TGCGCCAGCAGCTTGGGAAGCGGTGTTAGTGAAGCTTTCTTT.

This chain connects TRBV30 to TRBJ1-1; TRBD1 is a possible D gene (6 bases). The CDR3 runs 12 residues. The germline V and J ends were trimmed by 3 bases and 10 bases, with 15 bases remaining between them. The V gene's germline CDR1 is GTSNPN and CDR2 SVGIG (reference sequence). Written as DNA, the CDR3 is TGTGCCTGGAGCCGAACAGGGTTTGGAGCTTTCTTT. Its protein is CAWSRTGFGAFF.

The chain employs TRBV6-5 and TRBJ1-6; tentatively, D is TRBD1 (6 bases). The germline V gene encodes CDR1 MNHEY and CDR2 SVGAGI. This CDR3 spans 15 amino acids. Between the trimmed V and J ends, which lost 2 bases and 5 bases, there was a span of 10 bases. The DNA for the CDR3 is TGTGCCAGCAGTTACGCCGGGACAAATAATTCACCCCTCCACTTT. Protein product: CASSYAGTNNSPLHF.

The V call is TRBV10-1, the J call TRBJ2-1, with D possibly called TRBD1 or TRBD2 (5 bases each). The CDR3 contains 15 residues. Germline lookup yields CDR1 WNHNN and CDR2 SYGVQD (reference sequence). The V end was cut by 1 base, the J end by 7 bases, with 14 bases between. CDR3 in amino acids: CASSEFGTHRNEQFF. The CDR3 nucleotides are TGCGCCAGCAGTGAGTTTGGGACCCACCGGAATGAGCAGTTCTTC.

This clone was seen just once. This chain links TRBV5-6 with TRBJ1-1; no clear D. The length of the CDR3 is 16 residues. V lost 4 bases to trimming and J lost 0 bases, with 16 bases between them. Per the germline V gene, CDR1 is SGHDT and CDR2 is YYEEEE. The CDR3 DNA reads as TGTGCCAGCAGCAATAACTCGGACCGCCTGAACACTGAAGCTTTCTTT. Translation: CASSNNSDRLNTEAFF.

This rearrangement joins TRBV27 to TRBJ2-7, with D maybe TRBD1 (5 bases). The germline V gene encodes CDR1 MNHEY and CDR2 SMNVEV (reference sequence). This CDR3 is built from 14 residues. Trimming shortened V by 3 bases and J by 5 bases, and 14 bases separated the two germline ends. The CDR3 is CASSFARVAHEQYF. CDR3 sequence (DNA): TGTGCCAGCAGTTTTGCCAGGGTCGCCCACGAGCAGTACTTC.